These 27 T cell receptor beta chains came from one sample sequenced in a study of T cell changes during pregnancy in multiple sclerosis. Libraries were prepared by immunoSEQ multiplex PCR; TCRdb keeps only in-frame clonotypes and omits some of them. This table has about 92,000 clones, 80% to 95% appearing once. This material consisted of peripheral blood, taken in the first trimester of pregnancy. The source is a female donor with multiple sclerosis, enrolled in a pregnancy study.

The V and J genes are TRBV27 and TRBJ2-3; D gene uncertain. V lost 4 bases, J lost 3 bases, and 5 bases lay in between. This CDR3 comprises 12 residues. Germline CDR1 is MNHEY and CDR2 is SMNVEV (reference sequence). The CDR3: CASSSPTDTQYF. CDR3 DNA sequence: TGTGCCAGCAGTTCCCCTACAGATACGCAGTATTTT.

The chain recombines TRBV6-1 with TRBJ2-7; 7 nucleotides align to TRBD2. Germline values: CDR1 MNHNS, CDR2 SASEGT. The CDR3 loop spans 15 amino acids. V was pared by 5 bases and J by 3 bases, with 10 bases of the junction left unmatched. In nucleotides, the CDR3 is TGTGCCAGCAGTACGGGGGGTTGGGGAATCTACGAGCAGTACTTC. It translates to CASSTGGWGIYEQYF.

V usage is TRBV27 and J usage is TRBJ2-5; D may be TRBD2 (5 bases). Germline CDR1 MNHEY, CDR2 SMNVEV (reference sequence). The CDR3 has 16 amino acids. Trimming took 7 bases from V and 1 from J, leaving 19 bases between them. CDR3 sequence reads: CASTPTTPSPQETQYF. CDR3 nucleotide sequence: TGTGCCAGCACTCCAACTACCCCTAGCCCCCAAGAGACCCAGTACTTC.

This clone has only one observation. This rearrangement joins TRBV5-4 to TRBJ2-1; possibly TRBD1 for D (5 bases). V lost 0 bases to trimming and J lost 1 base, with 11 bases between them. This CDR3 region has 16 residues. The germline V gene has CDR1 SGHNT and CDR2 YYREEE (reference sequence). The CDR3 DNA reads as TGTGCCAGCAGCTTGGGGCCCCCAGGGTCCTACAATGAGCAGTTCTTC. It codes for CASSLGPPGSYNEQFF.

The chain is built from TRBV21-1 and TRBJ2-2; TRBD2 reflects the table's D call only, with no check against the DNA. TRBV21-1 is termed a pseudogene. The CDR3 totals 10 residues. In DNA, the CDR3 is TGTGCCAGCAGTTATGGGGAGCTGTTTTTT. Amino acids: CASSYGELFF.

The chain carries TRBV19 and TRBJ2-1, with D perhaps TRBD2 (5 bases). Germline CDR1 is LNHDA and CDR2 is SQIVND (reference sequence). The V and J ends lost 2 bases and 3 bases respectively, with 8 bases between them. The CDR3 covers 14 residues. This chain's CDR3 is CASSINGNYNEQFF. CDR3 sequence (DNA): TGTGCCAGTAGTATAAACGGGAACTACAATGAGCAGTTCTTC.

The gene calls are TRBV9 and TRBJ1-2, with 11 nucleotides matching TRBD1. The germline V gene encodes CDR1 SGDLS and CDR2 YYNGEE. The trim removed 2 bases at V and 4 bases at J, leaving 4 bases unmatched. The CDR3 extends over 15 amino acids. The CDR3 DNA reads TGTGCCAGCAGCGTGACCGGGACAGGGGGCTATGGCTACACCTTC. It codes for CASSVTGTGGYGYTF.

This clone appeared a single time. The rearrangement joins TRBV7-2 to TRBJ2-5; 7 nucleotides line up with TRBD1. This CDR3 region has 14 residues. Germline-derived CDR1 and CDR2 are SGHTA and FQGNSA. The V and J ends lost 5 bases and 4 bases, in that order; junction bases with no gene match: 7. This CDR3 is CASSAGQEIETQYF. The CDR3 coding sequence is TGTGCCAGCAGCGCCGGACAGGAGATAGAGACCCAGTACTTC.

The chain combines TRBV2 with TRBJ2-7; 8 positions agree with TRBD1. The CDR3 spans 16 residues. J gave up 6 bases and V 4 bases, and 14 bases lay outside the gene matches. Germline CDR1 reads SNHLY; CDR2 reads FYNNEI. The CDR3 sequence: CASSGGKRQGTGEQYF. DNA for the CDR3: TGTGCCAGCAGTGGTGGTAAAAGACAGGGGACGGGCGAGCAGTACTTC.

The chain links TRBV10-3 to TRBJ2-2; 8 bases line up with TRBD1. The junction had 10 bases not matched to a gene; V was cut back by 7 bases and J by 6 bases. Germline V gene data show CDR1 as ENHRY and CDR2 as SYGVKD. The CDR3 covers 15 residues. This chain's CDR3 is CAIKTGAPPAGELFF. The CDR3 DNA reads TGTGCCATCAAGACAGGGGCCCCACCGGCCGGGGAGCTGTTTTTT.

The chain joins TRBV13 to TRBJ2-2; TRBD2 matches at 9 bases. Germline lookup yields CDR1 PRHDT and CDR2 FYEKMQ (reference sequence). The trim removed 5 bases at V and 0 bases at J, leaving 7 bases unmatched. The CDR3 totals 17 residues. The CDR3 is CASSPREGLSNTGELFF. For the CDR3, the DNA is TGTGCCAGCAGCCCGCGGGAGGGGCTATCGAACACCGGGGAGCTGTTTTTT.

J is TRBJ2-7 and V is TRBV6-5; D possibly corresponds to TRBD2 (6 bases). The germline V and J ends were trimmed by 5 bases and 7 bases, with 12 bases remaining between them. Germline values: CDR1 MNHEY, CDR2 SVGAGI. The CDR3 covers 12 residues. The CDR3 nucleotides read TGTGCCAGCAGTCGGGACTCGGAGGAGCAGTACTTC. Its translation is CASSRDSEEQYF.

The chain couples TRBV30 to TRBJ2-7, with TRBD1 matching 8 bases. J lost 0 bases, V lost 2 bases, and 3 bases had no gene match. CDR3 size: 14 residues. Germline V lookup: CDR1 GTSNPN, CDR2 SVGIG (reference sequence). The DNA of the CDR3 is TGTGCCTGGAGTCGGGGGACAGGCTCCTACGAGCAGTACTTC. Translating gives CAWSRGTGSYEQYF. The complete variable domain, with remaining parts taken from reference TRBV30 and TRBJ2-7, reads SQTIHQWPATLVQPVGSPLSLECTVEGTSNPNLYWYRQAAGRGLQLLFYSVGIGQISSEVPQNLSASRPQDRQFILSSKKLLLSDSGFYLCAWSRGTGSYEQYFGPGTRLTVT.

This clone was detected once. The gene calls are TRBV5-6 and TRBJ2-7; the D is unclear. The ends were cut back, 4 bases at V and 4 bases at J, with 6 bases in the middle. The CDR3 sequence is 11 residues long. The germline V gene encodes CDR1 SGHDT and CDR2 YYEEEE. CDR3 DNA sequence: TGTGCCAGCAGCGTTCAGTACGAGCAGTACTTC. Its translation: CASSVQYEQYF.

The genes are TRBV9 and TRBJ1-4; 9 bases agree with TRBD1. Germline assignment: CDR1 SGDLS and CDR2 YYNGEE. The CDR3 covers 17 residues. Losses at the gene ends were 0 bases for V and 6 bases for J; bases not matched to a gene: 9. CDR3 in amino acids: CASSVGGTGSWDEKLFF. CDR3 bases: TGTGCCAGCAGCGTAGGGGGGACAGGGTCTTGGGATGAAAAACTGTTTTTT.

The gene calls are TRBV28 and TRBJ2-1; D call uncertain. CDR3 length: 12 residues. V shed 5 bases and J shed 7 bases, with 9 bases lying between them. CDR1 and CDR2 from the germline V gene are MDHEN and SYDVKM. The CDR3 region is CASSLPGNEQFF. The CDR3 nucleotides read TGTGCCAGCAGTCTCCCCGGGAATGAGCAGTTCTTC.

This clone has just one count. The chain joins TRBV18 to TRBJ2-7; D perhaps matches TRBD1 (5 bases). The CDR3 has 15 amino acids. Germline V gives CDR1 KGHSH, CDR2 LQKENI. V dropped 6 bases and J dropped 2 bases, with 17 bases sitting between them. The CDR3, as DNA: TGTGCCAGCTCCCTGGACATAACCTTACCCTACGAGCAGTACTTC. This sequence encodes CASSLDITLPYEQYF.

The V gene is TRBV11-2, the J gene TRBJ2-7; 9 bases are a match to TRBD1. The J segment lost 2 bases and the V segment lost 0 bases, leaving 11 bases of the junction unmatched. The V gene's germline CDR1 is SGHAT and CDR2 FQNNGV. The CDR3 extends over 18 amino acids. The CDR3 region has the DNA TGTGCCAGCAGCTTAGACCGTACTTACGGGACAGGGACCTACGAGCAGTACTTC. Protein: CASSLDRTYGTGTYEQYF.

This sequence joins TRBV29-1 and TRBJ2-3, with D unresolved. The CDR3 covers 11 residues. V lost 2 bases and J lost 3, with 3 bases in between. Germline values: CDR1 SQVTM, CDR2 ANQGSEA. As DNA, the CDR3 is TGCAGCGTTGAACAAACAGATACGCAGTATTTT. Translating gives CSVEQTDTQYF.

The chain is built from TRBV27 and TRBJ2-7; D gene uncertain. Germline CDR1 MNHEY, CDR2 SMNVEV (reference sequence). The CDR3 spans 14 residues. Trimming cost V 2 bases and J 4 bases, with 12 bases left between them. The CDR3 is CASSLGQAPYEQYF. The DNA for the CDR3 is TGTGCCAGCAGTTTAGGGCAGGCGCCATACGAGCAGTACTTC.

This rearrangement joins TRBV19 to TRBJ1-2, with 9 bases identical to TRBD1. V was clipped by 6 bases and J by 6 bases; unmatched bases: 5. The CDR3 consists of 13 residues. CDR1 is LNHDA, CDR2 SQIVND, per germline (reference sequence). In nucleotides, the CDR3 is TGTGCCAGTAGCCGTGACAGGGGGGATGGCTACACCTTC. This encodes CASSRDRGDGYTF.

Here the CDR3 reads CASSLWGRPTYEQYF. In DNA, the CDR3 is TGTGCCAGCAGCTTGTGGGGGAGGCCTACCTACGAGCAGTACTTC. The chain couples TRBV5-4 to TRBJ2-7, with D maybe TRBD2 (6 bases). Between the trimmed V and J ends, which lost 1 base and 2 bases, there was a span of 13 bases. Per the germline V gene, CDR1 is SGHNT and CDR2 is YYREEE (reference sequence). The length of the CDR3 is 15 residues.

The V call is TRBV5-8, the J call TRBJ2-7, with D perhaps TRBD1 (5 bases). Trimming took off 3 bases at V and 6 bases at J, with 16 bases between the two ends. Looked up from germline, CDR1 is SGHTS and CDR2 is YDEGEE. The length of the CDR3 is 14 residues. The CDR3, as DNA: TGTGCCAGCAGCTATCTTTCCCCAGGGTTCGAGCAGTACTTC. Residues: CASSYLSPGFEQYF. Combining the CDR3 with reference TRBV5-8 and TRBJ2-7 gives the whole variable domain EAGVTQSPTHLIKTRGQQATLRCSPISGHTSVYWYQQALGLGLQFLLWYDEGEERNRGNFPPRFSGRQFPNYSSELNVNALELEDSALYLCASSYLSPGFEQYFGPGTRLTVT.

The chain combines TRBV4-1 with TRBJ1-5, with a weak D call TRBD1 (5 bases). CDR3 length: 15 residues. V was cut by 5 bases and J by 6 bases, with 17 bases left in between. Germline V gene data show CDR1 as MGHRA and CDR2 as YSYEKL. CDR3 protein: CASSSRVGLSQPQHF. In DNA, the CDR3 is TGCGCCAGCAGCTCACGGGTGGGGCTTAGTCAGCCCCAGCATTTT.

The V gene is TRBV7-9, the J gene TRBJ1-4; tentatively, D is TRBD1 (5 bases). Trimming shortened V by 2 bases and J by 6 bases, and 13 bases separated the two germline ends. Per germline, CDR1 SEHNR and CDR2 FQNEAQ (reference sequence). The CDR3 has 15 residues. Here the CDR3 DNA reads TGTGCCAGCAGCTTAAACAAGGGGCAATATGAAAAACTGTTTTTT. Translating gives CASSLNKGQYEKLFF.

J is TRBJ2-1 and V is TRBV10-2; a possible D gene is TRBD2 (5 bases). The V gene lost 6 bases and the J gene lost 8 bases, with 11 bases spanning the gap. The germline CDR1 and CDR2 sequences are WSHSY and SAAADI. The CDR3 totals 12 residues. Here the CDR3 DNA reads TGCGCCAGCAGGAGGACTGCGGATGAGCAGTTCTTC. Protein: CASRRTADEQFF.

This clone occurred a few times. The CDR3 spells CASSSDRGYEAFF. Written as DNA, the CDR3 is TGTGCCAGCAGTTCGGACAGGGGTTACGAAGCTTTCTTT. The genes are TRBV6-5 and TRBJ1-1; 9 bases are a match to TRBD1. Unmatched junction bases numbered 5, after V lost 4 bases and J lost 8 bases. Per the germline V gene, CDR1 is MNHEY and CDR2 is SVGAGI. The CDR3 length is 13 residues.